This entry describes one T cell receptor (beta chain). Its antigen is unknown. This specimen belongs to a study of T cell responses to AZD1222 COVID-19 vaccine. Study at large: Pooled together were second doses at about 4 or about 12 weeks.

Generated by immunoSEQ multiplex PCR, the TCRdb table keeps only in-frame clones and is missing some. The data hold 85,000 to 110,000 clones, with around 91% observed a single time. Whole-study findings and limits: At 160-218 and 743-854, vaccine-associated CD4 TCRs were dominant, and they spanned spike. Baseline testing showed seropositivity in only a handful of AZD1222 recipients. Most donors were white British, females outnumbered males, and clonal diversity was possibly underestimated.

Trimming cost V 8 bases and J 8 bases; bases outside gene matches: 8. The CDR3 has 13 residues. The germline CDR1 and CDR2 sequences are SEHNR and FQNEAQ (reference sequence). The material was peripheral blood, obtained on day 0 of AZD1222 vaccination. The receptor was isolated from an adult in good health. The chain employs TRBV7-9 and TRBJ2-1, with 8 nucleotides matching TRBD1. DNA of the CDR3: TGTGCCAGCCACGGACAGGGTGAGGATGAGCAGTTCTTC. Amino acids: CASHGQGEDEQFF.